This T cell receptor (beta chain) was sequenced in a study of Ad26.COV2.S vaccination and SARS-CoV-2 variants (dated by TCRdb to the early 2020s). About the full investigation: Vaccine-arm donors came from COV1001, a multicentre, randomized, double-blind, placebo-controlled phase I-IIa trial of Ad26.COV2.S in healthy adults. Dosing of Ad26.COV2.S was intramuscular, at either 5x10^10 or 1x10^11 viral particles, delivered as one shot or as two shots spaced 56 days apart. A total of approximately 32 samples were included in the TCR-sequenced set, comprising about 20 Ad26.COV2.S vaccine recipients, 5 placebo recipients and 8 SARS-CoV-2 convalescent individuals. The specificity and breadth of SARS-CoV-2-reactive T cell receptors after Ad26.COV2.S vaccination were assessed by TCRbeta repertoire sequencing. Throughout the experiments and outcome assessment, investigators stayed blinded to trial group allocation. Participants in the trial were split at random into five groups of five each, receiving low-dose or high-dose Ad26.COV2.S once or twice, or else placebo on both occasions.

TCRbeta CDR3 regions were sequenced with the immunoSEQ Assay. After extraction, genomic DNA underwent amplification by bias-controlled multiplex PCR, followed by high-throughput sequencing. The published analysis was carried out like this. To quantify the absolute abundance of every unique TCRbeta CDR3 region, sequences were collapsed and filtered. T cell fraction was estimated by normalizing TCRbeta template counts to usable DNA, with usable DNA measured through amplification of reference genes found in all nucleated cells. Repertoire TCRs were annotated as SARS-CoV-2-specific when V gene, CDR3 amino acid sequence and J gene were exactly matched to a known reactive TCR set. MIRA supplied the reference SARS-CoV-2 TCR set, which was filtered for enrichment in COVID-19-positive ImmuneCODE repertoires so that public or cross-reactive TCRs were removed. Based on the MIRA antigens, annotated TCRs were further analysed at the level of specific ORF or position within ORF. Breadth was defined as the number of annotated unique rearrangements divided by the total number of unique productive rearrangements, and depth was defined as the summed frequency of the annotated unique rearrangements. Two-sided Wilcoxon rank-sum tests were used to compare TCR breadth between groups. TCRdb took this table from immuneACCESS and kept in-frame rearrangements with V and J called. Such tables lack part of the clones; where checked against another copy, unresolved V genes explain under half of the gap, and the rest is unexplained. Clone size and the V and J calls come from that table; the DNA yielded D and trimming. For this sample the table gives 330,000 or so clones, of which roughly 90% were detected only once. In total, the top ten clones hold around 5.5% of the sample.

Paper-wide results and their limitations: Vaccine and placebo recipients had similar non-spike TCR breadth, a finding consistent with the vaccine containing only spike. Ad26.COV2.S recipients had higher spike-specific TCR breadth than placebo recipients (P = 0.0014). It was noted by the authors that total T cell responses may have been underestimated by the TCR breadth and depth analyses. After vaccination, spike-specific CD8+ and CD4+ T cell responses were reported to show substantial breadth. Comparing responses between vaccine doses or regimens was not something the study was powered to do.

CDR1 and CDR2 were assigned from the germline V gene as MGHRA and YSYEKL. A distance of 10 bases separates the germline ends of V and J, which lose 3 bases and 5 bases respectively. Taken from cysteine to phenylalanine, the CDR3 has 13 residues. CDR3 DNA only is kept here, 39 bases in frame from base 1. This sample's treatment or condition label indicates: about 20 received Ad26.COV2.S at low or high dose, single or two shots; 5 received placebo; per-sample allocation not given. For vaccine and placebo recipients, repertoires were sequenced using samples collected on day 63 after the first injection. Between 29 July and 7 August 2020, Cohort 1b enrolled about two dozen adults aged 18-55 years at one site in Boston, USA. Ad26.COV2.S consisted of a replication-incompetent adenovirus type 26 vector by which a prefusion-stabilized SARS-CoV-2 spike protein from the original Wuhan strain was expressed.

This clone was detected only once. It has no known antigen specificity. It has no much larger one-base neighbor in the sample; base qualities were not kept. The chain employs TRBV4-1 and TRBJ1-2, with TRBD1 tentatively as D gene (5 bases match). Sequences were derived from peripheral blood, sampled in a trial of Ad26.COV2.S vaccine versus placebo. The receptor was isolated from a person between 18 and 59 years old who received the Ad26.COV2.S COVID-19 vaccine or a placebo. The DNA sequence is TGCGCCAGCAGCCAGACAGAGCTTTATGGCTACACCTTC. The translation is CASSQTELYGYTF.